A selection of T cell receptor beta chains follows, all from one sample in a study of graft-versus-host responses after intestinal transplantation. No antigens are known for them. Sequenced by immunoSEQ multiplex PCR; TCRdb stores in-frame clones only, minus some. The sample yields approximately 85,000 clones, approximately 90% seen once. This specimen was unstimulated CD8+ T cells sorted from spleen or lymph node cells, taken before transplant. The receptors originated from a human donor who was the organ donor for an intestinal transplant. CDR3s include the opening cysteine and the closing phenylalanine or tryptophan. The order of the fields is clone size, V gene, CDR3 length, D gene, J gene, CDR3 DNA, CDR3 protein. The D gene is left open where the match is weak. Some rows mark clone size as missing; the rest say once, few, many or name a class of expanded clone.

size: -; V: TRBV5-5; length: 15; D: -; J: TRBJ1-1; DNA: TGTGCCAGCAGCTTGTGGCTGGGAGGGGATTCTGAAGCTTTCTTT; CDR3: CASSLWLGGDSEAFF
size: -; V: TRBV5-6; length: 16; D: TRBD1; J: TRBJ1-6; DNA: TGTGCCAGCAGCTTGGGAACAGGGGGCTGGAATTCACCCCTCCACTTT; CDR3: CASSLGTGGWNSPLHF
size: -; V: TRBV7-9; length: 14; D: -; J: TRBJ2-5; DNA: TGTGCCAGCAGCTTAGGGGGGTTCGTGGAGACCCAGTACTTC; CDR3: CASSLGGFVETQYF
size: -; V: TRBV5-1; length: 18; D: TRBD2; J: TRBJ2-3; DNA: TGCGCCAGCAGTCCGGGGACTAGCGGGGGTATAAGCGCAGATACGCAGTATTTT; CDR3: CASSPGTSGGISADTQYF
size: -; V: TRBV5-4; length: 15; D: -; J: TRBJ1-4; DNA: TGTGCCAGCAGCTTTCTACCGGCCCCTAATGAAAAACTGTTTTTT; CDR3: CASSFLPAPNEKLFF
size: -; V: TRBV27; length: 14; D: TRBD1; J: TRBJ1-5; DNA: TGTGCCAGCAGTCGACAGGGTTGGGATCAGCCCCAGCATTTT; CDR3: CASSRQGWDQPQHF
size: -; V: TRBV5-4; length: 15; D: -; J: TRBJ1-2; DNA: TGTGCCAGCAGCTTGGCCCCAGGGGCTGACTATGGCTACACCTTC; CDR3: CASSLAPGADYGYTF
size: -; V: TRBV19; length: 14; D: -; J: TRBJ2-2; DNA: TGTGCCAGCAGTGTCGGGACTCTCACCGGGGAGCTGTTTTTT; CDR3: CASSVGTLTGELFF
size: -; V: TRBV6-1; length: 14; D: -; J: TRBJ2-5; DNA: TGTGCCAGCAGTGACACATCGGACCAAGAGACCCAGTACTTC; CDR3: CASSDTSDQETQYF
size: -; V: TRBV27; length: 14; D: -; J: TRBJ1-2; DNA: TGTGCCAGCAGTTTTAAGAGTGGGGGCTATGGCTACACCTTC; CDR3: CASSFKSGGYGYTF
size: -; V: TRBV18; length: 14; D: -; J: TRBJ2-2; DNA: TGTGCCAGCTCACCTTCGCCGGGGACCGGGGAGCTGTTTTTT; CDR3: CASSPSPGTGELFF
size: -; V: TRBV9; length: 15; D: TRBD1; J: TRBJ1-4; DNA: TGTGCCAGCAGCGTAGGAGGGACAGATCATGAAAAACTGTTTTTT; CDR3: CASSVGGTDHEKLFF
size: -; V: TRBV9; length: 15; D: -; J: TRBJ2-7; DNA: TGTGCCAGCAGCGTAGAGCCGGAAAACTGGGACGAGCAGTACTTC; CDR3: CASSVEPENWDEQYF
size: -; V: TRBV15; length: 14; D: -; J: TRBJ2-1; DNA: TGTGCCACCAGCAGAGCTGGACTCCACAATGAGCAGTTCTTC; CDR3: CATSRAGLHNEQFF
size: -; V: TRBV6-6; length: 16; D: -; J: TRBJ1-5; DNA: TGTGCCAGCAGTCCCAGAGGGGAAATGGGCAATCAGCCCCAGCATTTT; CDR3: CASSPRGEMGNQPQHF
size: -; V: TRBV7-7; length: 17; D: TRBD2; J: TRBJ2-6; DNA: TGTGCCGTCGGCGGGCTAGCGGGGGGATCAGGGGCCAACGTCCTGACTTTC; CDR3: CAVGGLAGGSGANVLTF
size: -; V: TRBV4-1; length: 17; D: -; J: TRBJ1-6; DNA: TGCGCCAGCAGCCAAGTGGGCCAAAGCTCCTATAATTCACCCCTCCACTTT; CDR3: CASSQVGQSSYNSPLHF
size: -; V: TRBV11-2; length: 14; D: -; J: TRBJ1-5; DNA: TGTGCCAGCAGCTTTGGGTTCGGAAGTCAGCCCCAGCATTTT; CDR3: CASSFGFGSQPQHF
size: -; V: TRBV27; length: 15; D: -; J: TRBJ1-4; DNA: TGTGCCAGCAGTCTAACGGGGGCCCTTTATGAAAAACTGTTTTTT; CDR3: CASSLTGALYEKLFF
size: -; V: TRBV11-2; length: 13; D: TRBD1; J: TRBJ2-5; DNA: TGTGCCAGCAGCTTATTGAACAGGGGGCCAAAGTACTTC; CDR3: CASSLLNRGPKYF
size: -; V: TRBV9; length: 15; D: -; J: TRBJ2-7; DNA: TGTGCCAGCAGCCCGCGACTAGAGAGCTCCTACGAGCAGTACTTC; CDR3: CASSPRLESSYEQYF
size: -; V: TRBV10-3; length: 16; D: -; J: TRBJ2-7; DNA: TGTGCCATCAGTGAGGTCCCCCGAGGGAGCTCCTACGAGCAGTACTTC; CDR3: CAISEVPRGSSYEQYF
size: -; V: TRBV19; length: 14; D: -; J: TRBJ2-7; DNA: TGTGCCACCGAGCCAAAGGACAGACCCTACGAGCAGTACTTC; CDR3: CATEPKDRPYEQYF
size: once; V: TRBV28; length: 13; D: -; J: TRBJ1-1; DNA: TGTGCCAGCAAAGGCCCTCTGAACACTGAAGCTTTCTTT; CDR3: CASKGPLNTEAFF
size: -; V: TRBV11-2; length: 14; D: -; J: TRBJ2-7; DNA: TGTGCCAGCAGCCCTCTTGGGCTTGCCTACGAGCAGTACTTC; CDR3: CASSPLGLAYEQYF
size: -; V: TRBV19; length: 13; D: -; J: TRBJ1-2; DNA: TGTGCCAGTAGTATAGGCTCAAACTATGGCTACACCTTC; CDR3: CASSIGSNYGYTF
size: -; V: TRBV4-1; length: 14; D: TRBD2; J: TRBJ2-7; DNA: TGCGCCAGCAGTGCGGGGGTTTTAGGCTACGAGCAGTACTTC; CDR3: CASSAGVLGYEQYF
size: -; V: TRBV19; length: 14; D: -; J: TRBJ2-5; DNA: TGTGCCAGTAGTATAGGCGGGGCCCAAGAGACCCAGTACTTC; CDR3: CASSIGGAQETQYF
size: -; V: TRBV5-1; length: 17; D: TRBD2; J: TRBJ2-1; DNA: TGCGCCAGCAGCTTGACGGTGACTAGCGGACCGTACAATGAGCAGTTCTTC; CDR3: CASSLTVTSGPYNEQFF
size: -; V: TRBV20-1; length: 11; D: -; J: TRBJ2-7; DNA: TGCAGTGCGCTACAGAGATACGAGCAGTACTTC; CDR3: CSALQRYEQYF
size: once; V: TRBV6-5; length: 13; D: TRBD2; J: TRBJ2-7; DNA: TGTGCCAGCAGACTAGCGGGAGGTTACGAGCAGTACTTC; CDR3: CASRLAGGYEQYF
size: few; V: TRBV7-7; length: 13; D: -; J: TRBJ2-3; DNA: TGTGCCAGCAGCCTTGGAGGGACAGATACGCAGTATTTT; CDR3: CASSLGGTDTQYF
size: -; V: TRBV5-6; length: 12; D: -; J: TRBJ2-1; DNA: TGTGCCAGCAGCTTGTGGGGGCTTGAGCAGTTCTTC; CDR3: CASSLWGLEQFF
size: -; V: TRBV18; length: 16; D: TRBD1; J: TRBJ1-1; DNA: TGTGCCAGCTCACCTGCCCCCGGGACAGGGTCCTCGGAAGCTTTCTTT; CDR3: CASSPAPGTGSSEAFF
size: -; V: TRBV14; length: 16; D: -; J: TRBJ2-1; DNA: TGTGCCAGCAGCCAAGGTCCTAATAGGGGGTGGAATGAGCAGTTCTTC; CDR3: CASSQGPNRGWNEQFF
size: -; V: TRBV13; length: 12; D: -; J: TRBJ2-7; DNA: TGTGCCAGCAGCGGGGGGTCTTACGAGCAGTACTTC; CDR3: CASSGGSYEQYF
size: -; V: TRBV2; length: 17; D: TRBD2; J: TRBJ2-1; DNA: TGTGCCAGCAGTGAAGTCGGCACGGCGGGAGGGTACAATGAGCAGTTCTTC; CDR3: CASSEVGTAGGYNEQFF
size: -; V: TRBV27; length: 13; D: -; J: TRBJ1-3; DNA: TGTGCCAGCAGTCCAGCAGTTGGAAACACCATATATTTT; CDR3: CASSPAVGNTIYF
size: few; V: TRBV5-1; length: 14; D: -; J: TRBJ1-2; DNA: TGCGCCAGCAGCTTTGGGGATTCGTACTATGGCTACACCTTC; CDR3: CASSFGDSYYGYTF
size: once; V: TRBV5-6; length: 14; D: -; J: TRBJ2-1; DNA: TGTGCCAGCAGCTTTCGGCTAGCCGGCAATGAGCAGTTCTTC; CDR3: CASSFRLAGNEQFF
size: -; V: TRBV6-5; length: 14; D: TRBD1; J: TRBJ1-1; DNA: TGTGCCAGCAGTCCGGGACAGGGTAACACTGAAGCTTTCTTT; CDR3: CASSPGQGNTEAFF
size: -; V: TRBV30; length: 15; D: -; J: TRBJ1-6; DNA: TGTGCCTGGAGTGCATCGACGGGGGGTAATTCGCCCCTCCACTTT; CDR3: CAWSASTGGNSPLHF
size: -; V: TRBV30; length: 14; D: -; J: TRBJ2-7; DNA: TGTGCCTGGAGTGAAACTAGCCGCTCCTACGAGCAGTACTTC; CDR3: CAWSETSRSYEQYF
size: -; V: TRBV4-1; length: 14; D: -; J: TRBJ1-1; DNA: TGCGCCAGCAGCCCTATAACAGGAGGGACTGAAGCTTTCTTT; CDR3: CASSPITGGTEAFF
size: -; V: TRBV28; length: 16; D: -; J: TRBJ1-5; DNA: TGTGCCAGCAGTTTTCCCGGGACGGGGTCCCGTCAGCCCCAGCATTTT; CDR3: CASSFPGTGSRQPQHF
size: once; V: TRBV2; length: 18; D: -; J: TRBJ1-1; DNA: TGTGCCAGCAGTGATTATGTGGGCACCGGTGCGATTCGGGCTGAAGCTTTCTTT; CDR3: CASSDYVGTGAIRAEAFF
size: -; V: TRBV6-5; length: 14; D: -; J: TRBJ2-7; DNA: TGTGCCAGCTCCGATAGAGACAGCTCCTACGAGCAGTACTTC; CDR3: CASSDRDSSYEQYF
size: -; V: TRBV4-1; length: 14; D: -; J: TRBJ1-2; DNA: TGCGCCAGCAGCCAATTTTCGGCTAACTATGGCTACACCTTC; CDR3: CASSQFSANYGYTF
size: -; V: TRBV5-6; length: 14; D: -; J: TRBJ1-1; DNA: TGTGCCAGCAAAGGCGGGAGATGGAACACTGAAGCTTTCTTT; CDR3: CASKGGRWNTEAFF